This TCR beta chain was sequenced in a study of regulatory T cells in long-lasting Graves disease. Whole-study context: Newly diagnosed Graves' patients had taken antithyroid drugs under 3 months.

This clonotype was detected many times. The time point: newly diagnosed GD, antithyroid drugs for less than 3 months. PBMC RNA was the source of the TCR library. Criteria from the American Thyroid Association guidelines were applied to diagnose Graves' disease. Construction of the TCR beta libraries employed iRepertoire HTBI primers in conjunction with Arm-PCR of CDR3 regions. Via MiXCR, TCRdb re-called the multiplex PCR reads, giving one row per CDR3 protein. This table holds roughly 500,000 distinct CDR3 sequences, around 12% found once. CDR1 KGHDR and CDR2 SFDVKD come from the germline V gene. The ends were cut back, 4 bases at V and 8 bases at J, with 17 bases in the middle. The CDR3 has 15 residues. A further study also used this sample, focusing on T cells in Graves' hyperthyroidism and ophthalmopathy. That report adds: Patients were excluded for uncontrolled infection, other autoimmune disease, pregnancy or lactation.

This receptor was taken from a woman aged 25-40 years with Graves disease. The chain couples TRBV24-1 to TRBJ2-1; maybe TRBD2 (5 bases). The sample here was peripheral blood mononuclear cells (PBMCs), taken at new diagnosis, from a patient treated with antithyroid drugs. For the CDR3, the DNA is TGTGCCACCAGTGACAATGCCCCTAGCACGGATGAGCAGTTCTTC. Protein sequence: CATSDNAPSTDEQFF.